The rows below give T cell receptor beta chains drawn from one sample of a study of cytomegalovirus exposure and HLA in healthy donors. Libraries were prepared by immunoSEQ multiplex PCR; TCRdb keeps only in-frame clonotypes and omits some of them. The repertoire includes about 160,000 clones, about 96% of them detected once, and around 0.9% sits in the top ten. The sequenced sample consisted of PBMCs. Receptors were obtained from a woman aged 18-30 years in good health and CMV-seronegative. Both conserved end residues are part of each CDR3. D genes are given only for firm matches. Clone size is shown for a subset of rows, as once, few, many or a class of expanded clone.

abundance: .
d_gene: TRBD1
v_gene: TRBV19
j_gene: TRBJ1-5
CDR3nt: TGTGCCAGTAGTGTTGGGACAGACAATCAGCCCCAGCATTTT
CDR3aa: CASSVGTDNQPQHF

abundance: .
d_gene: .
v_gene: TRBV12-5
j_gene: TRBJ1-1
CDR3nt: TGTGCTAGTGGTTTGCCAGGGTACACTGAAGCTTTCTTT
CDR3aa: CASGLPGYTEAFF

abundance: .
d_gene: TRBD1
v_gene: TRBV10-3
j_gene: TRBJ2-7
CDR3nt: TGTGCCATCAGTCTTGACAGGGGAGGCGGCGAGCAGTACTTC
CDR3aa: CAISLDRGGGEQYF

abundance: .
d_gene: TRBD2
v_gene: TRBV5-1
j_gene: TRBJ2-1
CDR3nt: TGCGCCAGCAGCTCCTTCGGCGGGACTAGGAACTTCGGAGGGAATGAGCAGTTCTTC
CDR3aa: CASSSFGGTRNFGGNEQFF

abundance: .
d_gene: TRBD1
v_gene: TRBV5-6
j_gene: TRBJ1-1
CDR3nt: TGTGCCAGCAGCTTTTGGCAGGGGGCCTTCATGAACACTGAAGCTTTCTTT
CDR3aa: CASSFWQGAFMNTEAFF

abundance: .
d_gene: TRBD2
v_gene: TRBV19
j_gene: TRBJ2-3
CDR3nt: TGTGCCACCGTAGCTAGCGGGGGACCGCTTCCCACAGATACGCAGTATTTT
CDR3aa: CATVASGGPLPTDTQYF

abundance: .
d_gene: .
v_gene: TRBV7-2
j_gene: TRBJ1-1
CDR3nt: TGTGCCAGCAGCCCAACAGGGTTTACTGAAGCTTTCTTT
CDR3aa: CASSPTGFTEAFF

abundance: .
d_gene: TRBD2
v_gene: TRBV6-4
j_gene: TRBJ2-1
CDR3nt: TGTGCCAGCAGCCCTCCAGCGGGGGGGCCCAATGAGCAGTTCTTC
CDR3aa: CASSPPAGGPNEQFF

abundance: few
d_gene: TRBD1
v_gene: TRBV7-3
j_gene: TRBJ1-2
CDR3nt: TGTGCCAGCAGCTTCACAGGGGGCGTCGGCTACACCTTC
CDR3aa: CASSFTGGVGYTF

abundance: .
d_gene: .
v_gene: TRBV6-1
j_gene: TRBJ1-2
CDR3nt: TGTGCCAGCAGTGAAGCTTATAACTATGGCTACACCTTC
CDR3aa: CASSEAYNYGYTF

abundance: .
d_gene: .
v_gene: TRBV5-4
j_gene: TRBJ1-1
CDR3nt: TGTGCCAGCCGACAAGTGAACACTGAAGCTTTCTTT
CDR3aa: CASRQVNTEAFF

abundance: .
d_gene: .
v_gene: TRBV4-3
j_gene: TRBJ1-6
CDR3nt: TGCGCCAGCAGCCAAGAAAAGGTAGCGGGGTATAATTCACCCCTCCACTTT
CDR3aa: CASSQEKVAGYNSPLHF

abundance: .
d_gene: .
v_gene: TRBV10-3
j_gene: TRBJ2-3
CDR3nt: TGTGCCATCAGTCCTCTAGCGAGAGATACGCAGTATTTT
CDR3aa: CAISPLARDTQYF

abundance: .
d_gene: TRBD1
v_gene: TRBV2
j_gene: TRBJ2-6
CDR3nt: TGTGCCAGCAGGGGGACAGCCCTTGGGGCCAACGTCCTGACTTTC
CDR3aa: CASRGTALGANVLTF

abundance: .
d_gene: TRBD1
v_gene: TRBV7-9
j_gene: TRBJ2-7
CDR3nt: TGTGCCAGCAGCTTAGAGGGACAGGGCCACTCCTACGAGCAGTACTTC
CDR3aa: CASSLEGQGHSYEQYF

abundance: .
d_gene: .
v_gene: TRBV2
j_gene: TRBJ2-1
CDR3nt: TGTGCCAGCAGTGATGTCAGTTCCTACAATGAGCAGTTCTTC
CDR3aa: CASSDVSSYNEQFF

abundance: .
d_gene: .
v_gene: TRBV2
j_gene: TRBJ1-5
CDR3nt: TGTGCCAGCAGTCCAGGGGTTATAAGCAATCAGCCCCAGCATTTT
CDR3aa: CASSPGVISNQPQHF

abundance: .
d_gene: .
v_gene: TRBV5-1
j_gene: TRBJ1-4
CDR3nt: TGCGCCAGCAGCTTTTCTGCGCCTAATGAAAAACTGTTTTTT
CDR3aa: CASSFSAPNEKLFF

abundance: .
d_gene: .
v_gene: TRBV5-1
j_gene: TRBJ2-7
CDR3nt: TGCGCCAACAGCTTGGATGTTAGTACGGGCGAGCAGTACTTC
CDR3aa: CANSLDVSTGEQYF

abundance: .
d_gene: TRBD2
v_gene: TRBV7-2
j_gene: TRBJ2-5
CDR3nt: TGTGCCAGCAGCACGGGACTAGCGGGGGGACTTCAAGAGACCCAGTACTTC
CDR3aa: CASSTGLAGGLQETQYF

abundance: once
d_gene: TRBD2
v_gene: TRBV9
j_gene: TRBJ2-3
CDR3nt: TGTGCCAGCAGCGTAGGACTAGCGGGGGGCCCGGATACGCAGTATTTT
CDR3aa: CASSVGLAGGPDTQYF

abundance: .
d_gene: TRBD2
v_gene: TRBV5-6
j_gene: TRBJ2-1
CDR3nt: TGTGCCAGCAGCTTGGTGGTGACTAGCGGGGGGAATGAGCAGTTCTTC
CDR3aa: CASSLVVTSGGNEQFF

abundance: once
d_gene: TRBD1
v_gene: TRBV7-9
j_gene: TRBJ1-1
CDR3nt: TGTGCCAGCAGCTCCCGACAGGGACGCACTGAAGCTTTCTTT
CDR3aa: CASSSRQGRTEAFF

abundance: .
d_gene: TRBD2
v_gene: TRBV5-4
j_gene: TRBJ2-2
CDR3nt: TGTGCCAGCAGCCTAGGACTAGCGGGGGGGCGTAACGGGGAGCTGTTTTTT
CDR3aa: CASSLGLAGGRNGELFF

abundance: once
d_gene: .
v_gene: TRBV10-1
j_gene: TRBJ2-7
CDR3nt: TGCGCCAGCAGTGAGGGCAGGTTGCACTCCTACGAGCAGTACTTC
CDR3aa: CASSEGRLHSYEQYF

abundance: .
d_gene: TRBD1
v_gene: TRBV2
j_gene: TRBJ1-1
CDR3nt: TGTGCCAGCATCCCGGACAGGACGAACACTGAAGCTTTCTTT
CDR3aa: CASIPDRTNTEAFF

abundance: .
d_gene: .
v_gene: TRBV5-4
j_gene: TRBJ2-7
CDR3nt: TGTGCCAGCAGCTTGCGTCAGGGCTACGAGCAGTACTTC
CDR3aa: CASSLRQGYEQYF

abundance: few
d_gene: .
v_gene: TRBV2
j_gene: TRBJ1-2
CDR3nt: TGTGCCAGCAGGGAGGAGAGCTACACCTTC
CDR3aa: CASREESYTF

abundance: few
d_gene: .
v_gene: TRBV6-5
j_gene: TRBJ1-4
CDR3nt: TGTGCCAGCAGTTACGGCGGATTCGTTAATGGGAAACTGTTTTTT
CDR3aa: CASSYGGFVNGKLFF

abundance: .
d_gene: TRBD1
v_gene: TRBV7-8
j_gene: TRBJ2-2
CDR3nt: TGTGCCAGCAGCCCCGACTTAGCGACAGGGAAGGCCGGGGAGCTGTTTTTT
CDR3aa: CASSPDLATGKAGELFF

abundance: .
d_gene: .
v_gene: TRBV6-6
j_gene: TRBJ2-5
CDR3nt: TGTGCCAGCAAACAAACAGGGTCGCAAGAGACCCAGTACTTC
CDR3aa: CASKQTGSQETQYF

abundance: .
d_gene: TRBD1
v_gene: TRBV2
j_gene: TRBJ1-2
CDR3nt: TGTGCCAGCAGAAGCACACAGGGGGCGTATGGCTACACCTTC
CDR3aa: CASRSTQGAYGYTF

abundance: .
d_gene: TRBD1
v_gene: TRBV6-1
j_gene: TRBJ1-4
CDR3nt: TGTGCCAGCAGTGATCCGGGACAGAATGAAAAACTGTTTTTT
CDR3aa: CASSDPGQNEKLFF

abundance: .
d_gene: TRBD1
v_gene: TRBV4-2
j_gene: TRBJ1-1
CDR3nt: TGTGCCAGCACCAGGACTCGACAGGGAACAAATGAGGGAGCTTTCTTT
CDR3aa: CASTRTRQGTNEGAFF

abundance: .
d_gene: TRBD1
v_gene: TRBV10-3
j_gene: TRBJ1-1
CDR3nt: TGTGCCAACCAACAGGGGGCTAGCACTGAAGCTTTCTTT
CDR3aa: CANQQGASTEAFF

abundance: .
d_gene: .
v_gene: TRBV6-6
j_gene: TRBJ1-2
CDR3nt: TGTGCCAGCGGGAGGGACCGCTACACCTTC
CDR3aa: CASGRDRYTF

abundance: .
d_gene: TRBD1
v_gene: TRBV30
j_gene: TRBJ2-3
CDR3nt: TGTGCCTGGAGGGGACAGGGTGCGGTGGTAGATACGCAGTATTTT
CDR3aa: CAWRGQGAVVDTQYF

abundance: .
d_gene: TRBD2
v_gene: TRBV13
j_gene: TRBJ2-5
CDR3nt: TGTGCCAGCAGCTTAGGATGGGACTATTCCTATGGGGAGACCCAGTACTTC
CDR3aa: CASSLGWDYSYGETQYF

abundance: .
d_gene: TRBD2
v_gene: TRBV27
j_gene: TRBJ2-1
CDR3nt: TGTGCCAGCAGTTTATTTCCTCGTAGCGGGGGGTACAATGAGCAGTTCTTC
CDR3aa: CASSLFPRSGGYNEQFF

abundance: once
d_gene: .
v_gene: TRBV2
j_gene: TRBJ1-2
CDR3nt: TGTGCCAACCTACAGGGATCCTATGGCTACACCTTC
CDR3aa: CANLQGSYGYTF

abundance: once
d_gene: .
v_gene: TRBV6-1
j_gene: TRBJ1-5
CDR3nt: TGTGCCAGCAGTGAAGTTCGATTAGGGGTTCGGCCCCAGCATTTT
CDR3aa: CASSEVRLGVRPQHF

abundance: once
d_gene: .
v_gene: TRBV25-1
j_gene: TRBJ1-2
CDR3nt: TGTGCCAGCAGTGGAACCGGGACACCCTATGGCTACACCTTC
CDR3aa: CASSGTGTPYGYTF